This TCR beta chain came from a study of TIL therapy for anti-PD-1-resistant metastatic lung cancer. For the study at large: Tumors had a median PD-L1 proportion score of around 6%. Tumors carried a median approximately 1.6 non-synonymous mutations per megabase.

This clone was observed at least ten times. Trimming took 6 bases from V and 5 from J, leaving 10 bases between them. The CDR3 is 12 amino acids. Per germline, CDR1 LNHDA and CDR2 SQIVND (reference sequence). Time point: pre-treatment sample, taken before nivolumab and TIL therapy. Tumor tissue came from excised metastases, mostly pleural nodules or supraclavicular lymph nodes. Sequencing used immunoSEQ v3. Here immunoSEQ multiplex PCR was the method, and the copy in TCRdb shows in-frame clones only, minus some. This sample yields tens of thousands of clones, of which 55% to 75% are seen a single time; around 5.4% belongs to the top ten.

This receptor was identified in a person between 30 and 80 years old with non-small cell lung cancer. This chain uses TRBV19 with TRBJ1-1, with no clear D. Sequencing was performed on tumor tissue, taken at baseline. The CDR3 nucleotides read TGTGCCAGTAGGGAAAGGACTACTGAAGCTTTCTTT. Residues: CASRERTTEAFF.